This T cell receptor beta chain was profiled in a study of T cell repertoires in cytomegalovirus infection. Turning to the study itself: Through public TCR beta signatures, both CMV infection and matching HLA type were indicated.

TCRdb reprocessed the reads with MiXCR, giving one entry per CDR3 protein. The data show about 130,000 distinct CDR3 sequences, about 10% seen once. The CDR3 is made up of 13 amino acids. Germline lookup yields CDR1 MGHRA and CDR2 YSYEKL. The junction had 5 bases not matched to a gene; V was cut back by 5 bases and J by 7 bases. This clonotype was counted ten times or more. Its specificity is unknown. Whole-study results and caveats: Predominance within the ex vivo response was attributable to HLA-C-restricted CMV-specific TCR beta clonotypes. Carriers of CMV and the relevant HLA type were discriminated by public TCR beta frequency.

The source is a human donor in good health (CMV status not recorded). Some clones in this sample may be carry-over from other donors' samples. Sequencing input: PBMCs. The chain recombines TRBV4-1 with TRBJ1-2; 9 positions agree with TRBD1. CDR3 residues: CASSSGTGFGYTF. The CDR3 region has the DNA TGCGCCAGCAGCTCCGGGACAGGGTTTGGCTACACCTTC.